Listed below are T cell receptor beta chains from one sample, sequenced in a study of blood T cell repertoires in COVID-19. The table came from immunoSEQ multiplex PCR; TCRdb's copy has only in-frame clones and leaves some out. The sample gives approximately 250,000 clones, 75% to 85% of which show up once; less than 6.5% is in the top ten. The sample comprised peripheral blood. Receptors originate from a man aged 50 to 59 with COVID-19, enrolled during active disease. Each CDR3 is given with its conserved first and last residue. A D gene is named only where the DNA matches it firmly. A row's size may be missing; if present it is once, few, many or a size class.

TRBJ2-1,-,-,TRBV28,TGTGCCAGCAGTGGGGGCGGGGGAAGTTCCTACAATGAGCAGTTCTTC,CASSGGGGSSYNEQFF
TRBJ2-3,TRBD2,-,TRBV6-5,TGTGCCAGCACTCCTAGCGGGGGCGCAGATACGCAGTATTTT,CASTPSGGADTQYF
TRBJ2-1,-,-,TRBV6-5,TGTGCCAGCAGAACGACAGCAGAGCAGTTCTTC,CASRTTAEQFF
TRBJ1-5,TRBD1,-,TRBV7-9,TGTGCCAGCAGCTTAGACGGACAGGGGGGCAATCAGCCCCAGCATTTT,CASSLDGQGGNQPQHF
TRBJ1-4,TRBD1,few,TRBV7-9,TGTGCCAGCAGCTCCAGGGGGACAGCCGCCGAAAAACTGTTTTTT,CASSSRGTAAEKLFF
TRBJ1-6,-,-,TRBV3-1/TRBV3-2,TGTGCCAGCAGCCTCCGACAGAGGTATAATTCACCCCTCCACTTT,CASSLRQRYNSPLHF
TRBJ1-1,TRBD1,-,TRBV5-1,TGCGCCAGCAGCGCCCTGACAGGGGCACGGAACACTGAAGCTTTCTTT,CASSALTGARNTEAFF
TRBJ2-2,TRBD2,medium-sized,TRBV9,TGTGCCAGCAGCGTAGGGGGACTAGAGGCCGGGGAGCTGTTTTTT,CASSVGGLEAGELFF
TRBJ1-1,-,-,TRBV11-3,TGTGCCAGCAGCTCTCACGCGGAGAGGAGGACTGAAGCTTTCTTT,CASSSHAERRTEAFF
TRBJ2-5,TRBD2,-,TRBV11-3,TGTGCCAGCAGCTTAGGTCTGGGGACTAGCGGGGGGGAGACCCAGTACTTC,CASSLGLGTSGGETQYF
TRBJ2-7,TRBD1,-,TRBV12-3/TRBV12-4,TGTGCCAGCAGTCGCACAGGGGTTGATCAGTACTTC,CASSRTGVDQYF
TRBJ2-7,TRBD1,-,TRBV18,TGTGCCAGCTCCCCTGGACAGGGGGCCGAGCAGTACTTC,CASSPGQGAEQYF
TRBJ1-6,TRBD1,-,TRBV9,TGTGCCAGCAGCAACCCGGGGACAGGGCCTTCACCCCTCCACTTT,CASSNPGTGPSPLHF
TRBJ2-7,-,-,TRBV13,TGTGCCAGCAGCTTAGCAACAGGGTTTGAGCAGTACTTC,CASSLATGFEQYF
TRBJ1-5,-,few,TRBV4-1,TGCGCCAGCAGCCAAGATCCAGGGAAGCCCCAGCATTTT,CASSQDPGKPQHF
TRBJ2-5,-,-,TRBV6-2/TRBV6-3,TGTGCCAGCAGTTACCCGACCCCAGGGTACCAAGAGACCCAGTACTTC,CASSYPTPGYQETQYF
TRBJ1-3,-,few,TRBV7-9,TGTGCCAGCAGCCGCGCGAGCTCTGGAAACACCATATATTTT,CASSRASSGNTIYF
TRBJ1-2,TRBD1,many,TRBV7-9,TGTGCCAGCAGCTTATCAATACGGACAGGAGACCCTTATGGCTACACCTTC,CASSLSIRTGDPYGYTF
TRBJ2-5,-,-,TRBV18,TGTGCCAGCTCACGAGAAGAGACCCAGTACTTC,CASSREETQYF
TRBJ1-3,-,-,TRBV6-5,TGTGCCAGCAGTTCGCAGGTCAGCTCTGGAAACACCATATATTTT,CASSSQVSSGNTIYF
TRBJ2-1,TRBD2,-,TRBV3-1/TRBV3-2,TGTGCCAGCAGCCAAGAGCCTAGCGGGGGGGCCTACAATGAGCAGTTCTTC,CASSQEPSGGAYNEQFF
TRBJ1-6,TRBD1,-,TRBV5-1,TGCGCCAGCAGCCCGGGGGCAGGGGGCAGGTCACCCCTCCACTTT,CASSPGAGGRSPLHF
TRBJ1-1,-,once,TRBV7-8,TGTGCCAGCAGCTTTGGGGAGATGAACACTGAAGCTTTCTTT,CASSFGEMNTEAFF
TRBJ1-5,-,-,TRBV19,TGTGCCAGTAGTGACAATGTAGTTCAGCCCCAGCATTTT,CASSDNVVQPQHF
TRBJ2-3,TRBD2,-,TRBV4-1,TGCGCCAGCAGCCAAGAGTGGCTAGCGGGGGCGAGAGATACGCAGTATTTT,CASSQEWLAGARDTQYF
TRBJ1-1,-,-,TRBV9,TGTGCCAGCAGCCCCCCTCCAGGTGATGGCGGGGCTTTCTTT,CASSPPPGDGGAFF
TRBJ2-1,TRBD1,-,TRBV13,TGTGCCAGCAGCATACGGACAGGGGAGCATGAGCAGTTCTTC,CASSIRTGEHEQFF
TRBJ2-1,TRBD2,-,TRBV7-3,TGTGCCAGCAGCTGGACTAGGGACGATGAGCAGTTCTTC,CASSWTRDDEQFF
TRBJ1-3,-,-,TRBV9,TGTGCCAGCAGCCCAGACGGGGCAGGGGAAAAGACCATATATTTT,CASSPDGAGEKTIYF
TRBJ1-1,TRBD1,once,TRBV11-2,TGTGCCAGCAGCCCGGACAGGGGATTATTTGAAGCTTTCTTT,CASSPDRGLFEAFF
TRBJ2-7,TRBD2,-,TRBV6-2/TRBV6-3,TGTGCCAGCAGTCTCGTCGGGGGGTGGGAGCAGTACTTC,CASSLVGGWEQYF
TRBJ2-3,TRBD2,-,TRBV6-5,TGTGCCACTGCGTTTAGCGGGGGCACAGATACGCAGTATTTT,CATAFSGGTDTQYF
TRBJ2-5,-,-,TRBV21-1,TGTGCCAGCAGCAAAGTACCGACAGGGCCGTATCAAGAGACCCAGTACTTC,CASSKVPTGPYQETQYF
TRBJ1-5,TRBD1,-,TRBV28,TGTGCCAGCAGTCGGACAGGTCAACAGCCCCAGCATTTT,CASSRTGQQPQHF
TRBJ1-6,TRBD1,-,TRBV7-9,TGTGCCAGCAGCTTAACAGGGGGTTCACCCCTCCACTTT,CASSLTGGSPLHF
TRBJ1-2,-,-,TRBV6-2/TRBV6-3,TGTGCCAGCAGTAGGCGGCAGACGACCTATGGCTACACCTTC,CASSRRQTTYGYTF
TRBJ2-2,-,-,TRBV9,TGTGCCAGCAGCCCCTCTAGGAACACCGGGGAGCTGTTTTTT,CASSPSRNTGELFF
TRBJ1-2,-,-,TRBV30,TGTGCCTGGAGTGTTCAGGAGGATGGCTACACCTTC,CAWSVQEDGYTF
TRBJ1-1,-,-,TRBV5-4,TGTGCCAGCAGTACCCAAGTTACGGGAGAAGCTTTCTTT,CASSTQVTGEAFF